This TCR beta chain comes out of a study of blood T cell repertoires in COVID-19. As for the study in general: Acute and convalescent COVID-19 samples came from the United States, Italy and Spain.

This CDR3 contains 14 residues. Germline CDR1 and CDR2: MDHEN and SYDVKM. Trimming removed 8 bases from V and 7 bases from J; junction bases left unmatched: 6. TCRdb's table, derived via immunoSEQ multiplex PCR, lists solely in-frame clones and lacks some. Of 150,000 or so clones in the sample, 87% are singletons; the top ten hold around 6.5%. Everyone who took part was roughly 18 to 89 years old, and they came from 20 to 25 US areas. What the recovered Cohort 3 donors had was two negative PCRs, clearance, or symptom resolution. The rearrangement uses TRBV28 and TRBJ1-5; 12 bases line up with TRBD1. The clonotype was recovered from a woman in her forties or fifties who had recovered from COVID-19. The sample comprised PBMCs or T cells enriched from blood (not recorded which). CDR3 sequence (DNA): TGTGCCAGCGCCGGGACAGGGGGCTCCCAGCCCCAGCATTTT. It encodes CASAGTGGSQPQHF.